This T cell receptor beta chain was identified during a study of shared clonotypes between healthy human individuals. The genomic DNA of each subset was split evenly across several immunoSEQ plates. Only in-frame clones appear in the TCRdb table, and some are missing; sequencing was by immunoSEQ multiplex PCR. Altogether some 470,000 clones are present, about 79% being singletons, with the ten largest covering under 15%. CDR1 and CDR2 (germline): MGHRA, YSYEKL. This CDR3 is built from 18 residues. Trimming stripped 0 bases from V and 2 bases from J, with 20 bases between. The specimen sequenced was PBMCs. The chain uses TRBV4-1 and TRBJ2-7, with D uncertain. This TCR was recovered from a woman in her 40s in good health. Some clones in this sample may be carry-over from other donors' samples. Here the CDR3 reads CASSQELGLVANTYEQYF. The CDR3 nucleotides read TGCGCCAGCAGCCAAGAATTGGGTTTGGTAGCCAATACCTACGAGCAGTACTTC.